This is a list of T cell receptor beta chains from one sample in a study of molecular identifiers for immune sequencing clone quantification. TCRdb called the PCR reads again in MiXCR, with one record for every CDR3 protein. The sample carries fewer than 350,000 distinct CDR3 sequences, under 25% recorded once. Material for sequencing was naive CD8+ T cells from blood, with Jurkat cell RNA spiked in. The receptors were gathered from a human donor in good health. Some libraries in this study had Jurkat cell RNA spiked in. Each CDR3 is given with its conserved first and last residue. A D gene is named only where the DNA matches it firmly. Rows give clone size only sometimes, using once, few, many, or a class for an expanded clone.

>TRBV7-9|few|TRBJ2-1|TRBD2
CASSFLAGGAYNEQFF
TGTGCCAGCAGCTTTCTAGCGGGAGGAGCCTACAATGAGCAGTTCTTC
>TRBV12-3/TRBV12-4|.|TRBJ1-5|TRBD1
CASSLSSGQLSNQPQHF
TGTGCCAGCAGTTTAAGTTCGGGACAGCTTAGCAATCAGCCCCAGCATTTT
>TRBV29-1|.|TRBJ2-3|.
CSVEDLRQYITQYF
TGCAGCGTTGAGGACTTGCGACAGTACATTACGCAGTATTTT
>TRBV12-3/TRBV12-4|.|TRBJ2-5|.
CASSLSPGQGRETQYF
TGTGCCAGCAGTTTATCGCCGGGACAAGGACGAGAGACCCAGTACTTC
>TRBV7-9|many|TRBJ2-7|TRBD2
CASSSGTSGSYEQYF
TGTGCCAGCAGCTCCGGGACTAGCGGGAGCTACGAGCAGTACTTC
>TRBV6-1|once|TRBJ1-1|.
CARRAFFEAFF
TGTGCCCGCCGTGCCTTTTTTGAAGCTTTCTTT
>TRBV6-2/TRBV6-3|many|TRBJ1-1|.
CASSYSRGTGPEAFF
TGTGCCAGCAGTTACTCGAGGGGGACTGGCCCTGAAGCTTTCTTT
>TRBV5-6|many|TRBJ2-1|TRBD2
CASSLPRLADGGNEQFF
TGTGCCAGCAGCTTGCCTCGCCTAGCGGACGGGGGCAATGAGCAGTTCTTC
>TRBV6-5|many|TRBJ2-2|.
CASSYINTGELFF
TGTGCCAGCAGTTACATCAACACCGGGGAGCTGTTTTTT
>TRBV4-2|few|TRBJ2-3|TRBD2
CASSQEVLAADTQYF
TGTGCCAGCAGCCAAGAGGTCCTAGCGGCAGATACGCAGTATTTT
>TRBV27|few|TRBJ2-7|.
CASSISGEQYF
TGTGCCAGCAGCATCTCCGGGGAGCAGTACTTC
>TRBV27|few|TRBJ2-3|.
CASSSHGDTQYF
TGTGCCAGCAGCTCTCATGGAGATACGCAGTATTTT
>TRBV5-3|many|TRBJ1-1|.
CASSWGTTEAFF
TGTGCCAGCAGCTGGGGGACCACTGAAGCTTTCTTT
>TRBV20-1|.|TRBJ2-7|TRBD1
CSTTQGQGVSYEQYF
TGCAGTACTACCCAAGGACAGGGGGTCTCCTACGAGCAGTACTTC
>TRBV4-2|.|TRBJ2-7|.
CASSQEVSSPYEQYF
TGTGCCAGCAGCCAAGAGGTTAGCAGTCCCTACGAGCAGTACTTC
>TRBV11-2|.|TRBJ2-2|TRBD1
CASSLIYGTASTGELFF
TGTGCCAGCAGCTTAATCTATGGGACAGCGAGCACCGGGGAGCTGTTTTTT
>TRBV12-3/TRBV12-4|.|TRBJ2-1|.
CASSPGLRADEQFF
TGTGCCAGCAGCCCAGGGTTAAGGGCGGATGAGCAGTTCTTC
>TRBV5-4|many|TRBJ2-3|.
CASSGASDTQYF
TGTGCCAGCAGTGGAGCCTCAGATACGCAGTATTTT
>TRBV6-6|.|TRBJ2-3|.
CASSLLLIPSTDTQYF
TGTGCCAGCAGCTTACTTTTAATCCCTAGCACAGATACGCAGTATTTT
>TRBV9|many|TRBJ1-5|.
CASSVNSNQPQHF
TGTGCCAGCAGCGTTAATAGCAATCAGCCCCAGCATTTT
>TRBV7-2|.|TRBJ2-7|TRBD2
CASSHGTSGTAHEQHF
TGTGCCAGCAGCCACGGGACTAGCGGAACAGCCCACGAGCAGCACTTC
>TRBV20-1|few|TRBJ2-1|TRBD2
CSARDHVTSGIWNEQFF
TGCAGTGCTAGAGATCATGTCACTAGCGGGATCTGGAATGAGCAGTTCTTC
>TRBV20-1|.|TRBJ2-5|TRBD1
CSAPNRGRETQYF
TGCAGTGCCCCCAACAGGGGGCGAGAGACCCAGTACTTC
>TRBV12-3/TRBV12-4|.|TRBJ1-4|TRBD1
CASSGIQGIEKLFF
TGTGCCAGCAGTGGGATACAGGGGATAGAAAAACTGTTTTTT
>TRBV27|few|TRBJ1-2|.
CASTQTLEGGDGYTF
TGTGCCAGCACCCAAACCCTTGAGGGGGGCGATGGCTACACCTTC
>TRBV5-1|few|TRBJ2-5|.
CASSLGGGKETQYF
TGCGCCAGCAGCTTGGGAGGGGGAAAAGAGACCCAGTACTTC
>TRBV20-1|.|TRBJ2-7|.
CSARGQDVGGRNTLSYEQYF
TGCAGTGCTAGAGGCCAAGATGTAGGTGGGCGGAACACTCTATCCTACGAGCAGTACTTC
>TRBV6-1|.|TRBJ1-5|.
CASSEIGWTPYSNQPQHF
TGTGCCAGCAGTGAAATTGGATGGACACCCTATAGCAATCAGCCCCAGCATTTT
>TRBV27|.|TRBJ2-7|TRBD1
CASRGPGQGKDEQYF
TGTGCCAGCCGGGGGCCGGGACAGGGAAAGGACGAGCAGTACTTC
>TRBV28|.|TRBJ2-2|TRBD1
CANSGGTGELFF
TGTGCCAACTCAGGGGGCACCGGGGAGCTGTTTTTT
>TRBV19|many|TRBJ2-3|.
CASSIIGTDKDTQYF
TGTGCCAGTAGTATCATCGGCACGGATAAAGATACGCAGTATTTT
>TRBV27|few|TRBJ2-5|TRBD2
CASPGGVGGYQETQYF
TGTGCCAGCCCGGGGGGGGTGGGCGGATATCAAGAGACCCAGTACTTC
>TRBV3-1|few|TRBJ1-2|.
CASSQDLGGYTF
TGTGCCAGCAGCCAAGATCTAGGGGGCTACACCTTC
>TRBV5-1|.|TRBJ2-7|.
CASSWDGAYEQYF
TGCGCCAGCAGCTGGGACGGTGCCTACGAGCAGTACTTC
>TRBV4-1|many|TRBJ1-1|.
CASSQVGGRMTEAFF
TGCGCCAGCAGCCAAGTGGGGGGGCGCATGACTGAAGCTTTCTTT
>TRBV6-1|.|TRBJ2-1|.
CASSEGIGDYYNEQFF
TGTGCCAGCAGTGAAGGGATAGGAGACTACTACAATGAGCAGTTCTTC
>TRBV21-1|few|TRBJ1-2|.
CASSKATGYTF
TGTGCCAGCAGCAAAGCAACTGGCTACACCTTC